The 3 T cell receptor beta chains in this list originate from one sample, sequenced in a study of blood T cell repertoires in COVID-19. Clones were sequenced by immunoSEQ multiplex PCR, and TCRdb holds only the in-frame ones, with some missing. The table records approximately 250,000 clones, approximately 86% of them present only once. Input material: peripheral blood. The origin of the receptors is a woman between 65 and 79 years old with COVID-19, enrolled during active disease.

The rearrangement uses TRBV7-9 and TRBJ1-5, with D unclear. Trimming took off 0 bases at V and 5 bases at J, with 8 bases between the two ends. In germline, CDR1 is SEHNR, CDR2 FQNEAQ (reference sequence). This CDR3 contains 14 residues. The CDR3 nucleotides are TGTGCCAGCAGCTTAGCGCTGGCCGATCAGCCCCAGCATTTT. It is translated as CASSLALADQPQHF.

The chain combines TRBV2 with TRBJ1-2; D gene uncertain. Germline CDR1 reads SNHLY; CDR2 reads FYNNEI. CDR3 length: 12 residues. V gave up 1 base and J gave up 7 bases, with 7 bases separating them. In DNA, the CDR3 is TGTGCCAGCAGTGAAGACAGTATTGGCTACACCTTC. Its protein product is CASSEDSIGYTF.

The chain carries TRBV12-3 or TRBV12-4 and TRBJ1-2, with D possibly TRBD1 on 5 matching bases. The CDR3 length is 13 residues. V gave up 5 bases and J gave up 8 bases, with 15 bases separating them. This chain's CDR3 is CASSGAQGGGYTF. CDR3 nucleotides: TGTGCCAGCAGTGGGGCGCAGGGAGGCGGCTACACCTTC.